This T cell receptor beta chain was retrieved from a study of cytomegalovirus exposure and HLA in healthy donors. A few counts support this clone. Researchers ran the PCR with 60 Vbeta and 13 Jbeta primers. Repertoires were generated with immunoSEQ multiplex PCR, while TCRdb's copy carries only in-frame clones and drops some. The sample holds about 120,000 clones, 80% seen once. The CDR3 sequence is 15 residues long. Germline lookup yields CDR1 MNHEY and CDR2 SVGAGI. Trimming took off 2 bases at V and 0 bases at J, with 10 bases between the two ends. Donors consisted of healthy bone marrow donors. This TCR came from a female donor in good health and CMV-seropositive. Sequencing was carried out using PBMCs. The rearrangement uses TRBV6-5 and TRBJ1-1, with D perhaps matching TRBD1 (5 bases). CDR3 sequence reads: CASSYGRGMNTEAFF. The CDR3 coding sequence is TGTGCCAGCAGTTACGGTCGGGGGATGAACACTGAAGCTTTCTTT.